The TCR beta chain under discussion was sequenced for a study of blood T cell repertoires in COVID-19. Donors in Cohort 3 who had recovered were those with two negative PCRs, healthcare professional clearance, or resolution of their symptoms. The CDR3 has 15 amino acids. CDR1 is MDHEN, CDR2 SYDVKM, per germline. V dropped 6 bases and J dropped 6; count of bases not matched to a gene: 4. In the authors' methods: Amplification of reference gene primers was used by the study to estimate nucleated cell counts. Using immunoSEQ multiplex PCR, the repertoire was profiled, and TCRdb retains in-frame clones only, with some absent. The DNA was the basis for D and trimming; V, J and clone size are from that table. The table records approximately 390,000 clones, 85% to 90% of them present only once.

This rearrangement joins TRBV28 to TRBJ2-3; 15 nucleotides match TRBD2. The clonotype comes from a woman in her forties or fifties who had recovered from COVID-19. The sample consisted of PBMCs or T cells enriched from blood (not recorded which). The CDR3 coding sequence is TGTGCCAGCAGAGGGGGACTAGCGGGGGGCGATACGCAGTATTTT. Translated: CASRGGLAGGDTQYF.